The sequence of this T cell receptor (beta chain) was determined in a study of T cell repertoires in cytomegalovirus infection. The overall study: Recently identified HLA-C-restricted CMV epitopes and well-studied HLA-B-restricted CMV epitopes were used by the study.

Via MiXCR, TCRdb re-called the reads, giving one row per CDR3 protein. The sample has roughly 78,000 distinct CDR3 sequences, roughly 40% seen once; the top ten hold 93%. Study results and limitations: In two of eight donors, the top clonotype was HLA-C-restricted CMV-specific. Totalled public TCR beta family frequency picked out people who carried CMV plus the relevant HLA.

For this clonotype: Its antigen is currently unknown.

Trimming at V came to 0 bases and at J to 7 bases, leaving 11 bases not matched to a gene. Germline V gene sequence: CDR1 SGHDT, CDR2 YYEEEE. The CDR3 consists of 16 residues. This sequence was found in a human donor in good health (CMV status not recorded). Some clones in this sample may be carry-over from other donors' samples. The sequences come from CD8+ T cells from cultured PBMCs, collected from culture after CMV antigen stimulation. The chain has TRBV5-6 and TRBJ2-5; 8 bases fit TRBD2. CDR3 in amino acids: CASSLVNSGARGTQYF. CDR3 nucleotide sequence: TGTGCCAGCAGCTTGGTAAATAGCGGGGCCAGGGGGACCCAGTACTTC.